This T cell receptor beta chain was observed in a study of cytomegalovirus exposure and HLA in healthy donors. Findings and limits, study-wide: Later analysis indicated greater clonal expansion among HLA-associated TCR beta chains than among equally common other chains. A previous analysis found most TCR beta V segments productive roughly 87% or roughly 30% of the time. A later analysis reportedly found that, within productive TCRs, an Asian-associated ancestry cluster had fewer N-insertions than the mean observed across the 666 donors.

Notes on this clone: Antigen unknown.

The CDR3 is made up of 13 amino acids. Germline CDR1 and CDR2: LNHDA and SQIVND (reference sequence). With 4 bases removed from V and 4 bases from J, the gap between germline ends came to 10 bases. Among the donors, all were healthy bone marrow donors. Primers for the PCR totalled 60 Vbeta and 13 Jbeta. Data came from immunoSEQ multiplex PCR; TCRdb stores just in-frame clones and leaves some out. The table records about 100,000 clones, 75% of them present only once. The sequencing input was PBMCs. The V call is TRBV19, the J call TRBJ1-2; TRBD1 is a possible D gene (5 bases). This TCR came from a male donor in good health and CMV-seropositive. CDR3 amino acids: CASSTYRRYGYTF. Here the CDR3 DNA reads TGTGCCAGTAGTACATACAGGCGCTATGGCTACACCTTC.